These 10 T cell receptor beta chains were sequenced from one sample in a study of blood T cell repertoires in COVID-19. Assay used: immunoSEQ multiplex PCR; TCRdb lists only in-frame clones, some missing. Of hundreds of thousands of clones detected, roughly 86% appear once; the ten largest clones hold around 6.6%. The sample consisted of peripheral blood. These receptors were collected from a woman in her 70s with COVID-19, enrolled during active disease.

V usage is TRBV2 and J usage is TRBJ1-2; 7 bases match TRBD1. Losses at the gene ends were 4 bases for V and 7 bases for J; bases not matched to a gene: 6. CDR1 is SNHLY, CDR2 FYNNEI, per germline. The CDR3 totals 13 residues. CDR3 sequence reads: CASSGRQGSGYTF. For the CDR3, the DNA is TGTGCCAGCAGTGGGCGACAGGGAAGTGGCTACACCTTC.

V usage is TRBV5-8 and J usage is TRBJ1-6; perhaps TRBD1 as D (6 bases). Trimming cost V 2 bases and J 8 bases, with 14 bases left between them. The CDR3 contains 15 residues. CDR1 and CDR2 from the germline V gene are SGHTS and YDEGEE. The DNA for the CDR3 is TGTGCCAGCAGCTTTACAGGACAGCAGTATTCACCCCTCCACTTT. Its translation is CASSFTGQQYSPLHF.

V and J are TRBV10-1 and TRBJ1-5; D remains unclear. Deletions cut 7 bases from V and 7 bases from J, with 14 bases between. The germline CDR1 and CDR2 sequences are WNHNN and SYGVQD (reference sequence). CDR3 length: 13 residues. The CDR3 loop reads CASNLRVRQPQHF. CDR3 coding DNA: TGCGCCAGCAATTTACGGGTTCGGCAGCCCCAGCATTTT.

This chain joins TRBV27 and TRBJ1-2; D is perhaps TRBD1 (6 bases). The V end was cut by 6 bases, the J end by 8 bases, with 13 bases between. The CDR3 consists of 12 residues. Germline V gene sequence: CDR1 MNHEY, CDR2 SMNVEV (reference sequence). The CDR3 coding sequence is TGTGCCAGCAGACCGACAGGCGGGGGCTACACCTTC. As protein: CASRPTGGGYTF.

This chain connects TRBV25-1 to TRBJ2-3, with D possibly being TRBD2 (6 bases). Germline V gives CDR1 MGHDK, CDR2 SYGVNS. Trimming removed 3 bases from V and 3 bases from J, with 7 bases in between. The CDR3 contains 13 residues. DNA for the CDR3: TGTGCCAGCAGTGATGGAGGGACAGATACGCAGTATTTT. Protein product: CASSDGGTDTQYF.

The chain uses TRBV7-2 and TRBJ1-2, with 8 nucleotides matching TRBD1. The germline V gene has CDR1 SGHTA and CDR2 FQGNSA. The V gene end was trimmed by 8 bases and the J gene end by 6 bases; junction bases not matched to a gene: 8. This CDR3 is built from 13 residues. The CDR3 nucleotides read TGTGCCAGCTGGAAACAGGGGGAAAATGGCTACACCTTC. This translates into CASWKQGENGYTF. Filled out from reference TRBV7-2 and TRBJ1-2, the complete variable domain reads GAGVSQSPSNKVTEKGKDVELRCDPISGHTALYWYRQSLGQGLEFLIYFQGNSAPDKSGLPSDRFSAERTGGSVSTLTIQRTQQEDSAVYLCASWKQGENGYTFGSGTRLTVV.

The genes are TRBV19 and TRBJ1-4; TRBD1 might be the D (6 bases). Trimming pared 2 bases from V and 4 bases from J, leaving 11 bases between. From germline, CDR1 is LNHDA and CDR2 SQIVND (reference sequence). The CDR3 spans 15 residues. DNA for the CDR3: TGTGCCAGTAGTATACGGACAGTCAATAATGAAAAACTGTTTTTT. It specifies CASSIRTVNNEKLFF.

The chain joins TRBV4-1 to TRBJ2-7; TRBD2 agrees at 10 bases. Germline CDR1 and CDR2: MGHRA and YSYEKL. V trimming: 2 bases; J trimming: 2 bases; junction bases outside the gene matches: 3. This CDR3 spans 15 amino acids. The DNA of the CDR3 is TGCGCCAGCAGCCAATTAGCGGGGGGACCCTACGAGCAGTACTTC. It is translated as CASSQLAGGPYEQYF.

V usage is TRBV12-3 or TRBV12-4 and J usage is TRBJ1-1; TRBD1 aligns across 9 bases. After removal of 7 bases from V and 7 bases from J, the junction contained 7 bases not matched to a gene. The CDR3 totals 13 residues. This chain's CDR3 is CASTGTGYSEAFF. CDR3 nucleotides: TGTGCCAGCACCGGGACAGGGTATAGTGAAGCTTTCTTT.

The chain joins TRBV9 to TRBJ2-1, with D possibly matching TRBD2 (5 bases). The V end lost 4 bases, the J end lost 0 bases, and 11 bases lay between the germline ends. The CDR3 has 15 amino acids. Germline CDR1 is SGDLS and CDR2 is YYNGEE. As DNA, the CDR3 is TGTGCCAGCAGCTCTCGGGGTGACTCCTACAATGAGCAGTTCTTC. Its protein is CASSSRGDSYNEQFF.